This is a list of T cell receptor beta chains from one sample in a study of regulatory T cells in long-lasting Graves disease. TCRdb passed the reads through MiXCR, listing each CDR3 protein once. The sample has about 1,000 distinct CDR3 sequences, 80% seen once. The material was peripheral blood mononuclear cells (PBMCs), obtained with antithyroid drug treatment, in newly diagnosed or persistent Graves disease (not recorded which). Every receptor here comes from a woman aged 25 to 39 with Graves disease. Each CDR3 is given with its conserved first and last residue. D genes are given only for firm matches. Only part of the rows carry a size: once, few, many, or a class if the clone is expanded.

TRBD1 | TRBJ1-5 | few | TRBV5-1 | TGCGCCAGCAGCCAAGGGACAGGGAATCAGCCCCAGCATTTT | CASSQGTGNQPQHF
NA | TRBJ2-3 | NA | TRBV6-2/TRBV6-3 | TGTGCCAGCAGTTACTCTGGCACTAGCACAGATACGCAGTATTTT | CASSYSGTSTDTQYF
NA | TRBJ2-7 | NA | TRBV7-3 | TGTGCCAGCAGCTTAAGTCGGGCAGGGGGGATCTACGAGCAGTACTTC | CASSLSRAGGIYEQYF
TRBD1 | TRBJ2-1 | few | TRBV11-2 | TGTGCCAGCAGCCGGACAGGGGTCAATGAGCAGTTCTTC | CASSRTGVNEQFF
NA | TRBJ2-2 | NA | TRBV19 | TGTGCCAGTAGAGCCGGGACGGCGAACACCGGGGAGCTGTTTTTT | CASRAGTANTGELFF
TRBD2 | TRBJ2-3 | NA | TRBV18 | TGTGCCAGCTCACCGCTAGCGGGGGCCTCCACAGATACGCAGTATTTT | CASSPLAGASTDTQYF
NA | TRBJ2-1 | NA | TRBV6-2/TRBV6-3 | TGTGCCAGCAGTTACGTGGGGGAGACCTACAATGAGCAGTTCTTC | CASSYVGETYNEQFF
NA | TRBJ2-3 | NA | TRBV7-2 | TGTGCCAGCGGGCCAAGATTGGATACGCAGTATTTT | CASGPRLDTQYF
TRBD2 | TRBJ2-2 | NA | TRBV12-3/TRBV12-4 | TGTGCCAGCAGGACTAGCGGGAAGAACACCGGGGAGCTGTTTTTT | CASRTSGKNTGELFF
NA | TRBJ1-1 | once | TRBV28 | TGTGCCAGCAGAAGGCGTGGGAACACTGAAGCTTTCTTT | CASRRRGNTEAFF
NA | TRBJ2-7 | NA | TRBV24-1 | TGTGCCACCAGTGACCCGGGAGCCGGGGCTCGGGAGCAGTACTTC | CATSDPGAGAREQYF
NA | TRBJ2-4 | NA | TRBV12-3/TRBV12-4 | TGTGCCAGCAGTCCTCTAGCCAAAAACATTCAGTACTTC | CASSPLAKNIQYF
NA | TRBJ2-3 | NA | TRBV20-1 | TGCAGTGCTGTTAGGACAGATACGCAGTATTTT | CSAVRTDTQYF
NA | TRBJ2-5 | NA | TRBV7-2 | TGTGCCAGCAGCTACGGCGGGACAAAAGAGACCCAGTACTTC | CASSYGGTKETQYF
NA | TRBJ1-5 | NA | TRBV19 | TGTGCCAGTAGTATCGACCCGAGCCGGGGTAGCAATCAGCCCCAGCATTTT | CASSIDPSRGSNQPQHF
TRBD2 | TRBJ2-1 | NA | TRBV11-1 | TGTGCCAGCAGCTACTCTAGCGGTGAGCAGTTCTTC | CASSYSSGEQFF
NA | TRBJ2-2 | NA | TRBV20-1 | TGCAGTGCTCCGAGGAGGGGGCTTGACACCGGGGAGCTGTTTTTT | CSAPRRGLDTGELFF
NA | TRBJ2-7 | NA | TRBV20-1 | TGCAGTGTGGGGCTGGGCGACGACGAGCAGTACTTC | CSVGLGDDEQYF
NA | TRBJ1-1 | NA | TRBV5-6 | TGTGCCAGCAGCCAACCACCGGGGTTGAACACTGAAGCTTTCTTT | CASSQPPGLNTEAFF
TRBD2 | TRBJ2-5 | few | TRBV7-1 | TGTGCCAGCAGCTCCGGACTAGCGGGAGAGACCCAGTACTTC | CASSSGLAGETQYF
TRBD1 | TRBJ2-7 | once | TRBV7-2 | TGTGCCAGCAGCGGGACAGGGGGCCAGACCTACGAGCAGTACTTC | CASSGTGGQTYEQYF
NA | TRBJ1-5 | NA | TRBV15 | TGTGCCACCAGCAGAGAGGGGTTTAGCAATCAGCCCCAGCATTTT | CATSREGFSNQPQHF
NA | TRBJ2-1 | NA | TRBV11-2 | TGTGCCAGCAGGCTAGCGCGGGAGCAGTTCTTC | CASRLAREQFF
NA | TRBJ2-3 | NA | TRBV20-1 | TGCAGTGCTAGGGGCCCCTGGGACCTATCTAGCACAGATACGCAGTATTTT | CSARGPWDLSSTDTQYF
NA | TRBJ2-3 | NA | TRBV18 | TGTGCCAGCTCACCCCTCTCCGCAGATACGCAGTATTTT | CASSPLSADTQYF
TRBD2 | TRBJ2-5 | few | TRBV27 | TGTGCCAGCGCCTCGGGGGGATACCAAGAGACCCAGTACTTC | CASASGGYQETQYF
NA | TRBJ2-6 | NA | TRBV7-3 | TGTGCCAGCAGCTTAACAACAGGGGCCAACGTCCTGACTTTC | CASSLTTGANVLTF
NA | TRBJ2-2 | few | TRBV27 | TGTGCCAGCAGTTGGGACATTACGACCGGGGAGCTGTTTTTT | CASSWDITTGELFF
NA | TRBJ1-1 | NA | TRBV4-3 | TGCGCCAGCAGCCAAGGGAAGGGGACTGAAGCTTTCTTT | CASSQGKGTEAFF
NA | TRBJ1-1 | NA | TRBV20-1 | TGCAGTGCTCCCCCCTGGCAGAACACTGAAGCTTTCTTT | CSAPPWQNTEAFF
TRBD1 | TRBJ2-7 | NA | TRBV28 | TGTGCCAGCAGGCCCGGGACAGGGGTTCGCTACGAGCAGTACTTC | CASRPGTGVRYEQYF
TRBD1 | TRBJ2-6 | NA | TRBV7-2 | TGTGCCAGCAGCCACGACAGGGTTTATGGGGCCAACGTCCTGACTTTC | CASSHDRVYGANVLTF
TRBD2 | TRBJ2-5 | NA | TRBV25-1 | TGTGCCAGCTCTAGCGGGGCAAACCAAGAGACCCAGTACTTC | CASSSGANQETQYF
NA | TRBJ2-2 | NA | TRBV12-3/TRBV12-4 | TGTGCCAGCAGTCGGAAGCCCGGGGAGCTGTTTTTT | CASSRKPGELFF
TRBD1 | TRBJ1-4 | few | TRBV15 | TGTGCCACCAGCAGCTTATTAGGGGGCGCGAATGAAAAACTGTTTTTT | CATSSLLGGANEKLFF
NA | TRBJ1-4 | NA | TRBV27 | TGTGCCAGCAGTTTACGGCAGGGAAGTGAAAAACTGTTTTTT | CASSLRQGSEKLFF
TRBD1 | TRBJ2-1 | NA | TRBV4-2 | TGTGCCAGCAGCCAAGGGGGGACAGGGAGGGCCGTGCGGGACTACAATGAGCAGTTCTTC | CASSQGGTGRAVRDYNEQFF
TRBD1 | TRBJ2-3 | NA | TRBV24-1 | TGTGCCACCAGTGACCCAACAGGGGGCACAGATACGCAGTATTTT | CATSDPTGGTDTQYF
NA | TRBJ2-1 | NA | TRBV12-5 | TGTGCTAGTGGTCCGTCAGGTGAGCAGTTCTTC | CASGPSGEQFF
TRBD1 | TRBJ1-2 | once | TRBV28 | TGTGCCAGCAGTTTTCGGGACAGGGGAAAAGGGTACTATGGCTACACCTTC | CASSFRDRGKGYYGYTF
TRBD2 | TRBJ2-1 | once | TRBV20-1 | TGCAGTGCTAGGGGACTAGCGGGAGGTGAGGGCTCCTACAATGAGCAGTTCTTC | CSARGLAGGEGSYNEQFF